The 12 T cell receptor beta chains below come from one sample, sequenced in a study of CD8 T cells in Susac syndrome. RNA in amounts of roughly 0.5 to 1 ug was reverse transcribed with random hexamers. TCRdb itself ran the immunoSEQ multiplex PCR reads through MiXCR, one entry per CDR3 protein. This sample carries approximately 150,000 distinct CDR3 sequences, approximately 90% of them seen once, and the ten largest clones take 0.065% to 0.1%. Sequencing used CD4+ T cells from PBMCs. All receptors derive from a human donor in good health.

The chain carries TRBV29-1 and TRBJ2-6, with D unresolved. V lost 5 bases, J lost 1 base, and 3 bases lay in between. This CDR3 is 12 amino acids long. Germline V gene sequence: CDR1 SQVTM, CDR2 ANQGSEA. The CDR3 DNA reads as TGCAGCGTTCGGTCTGGGGCCAACGTCCTGACTTTC. It yields the protein CSVRSGANVLTF. Supplemented by reference TRBV29-1 and TRBJ2-6, the full variable domain reads SAVISQKPSRDICQRGTSLTIQCQVDSQVTMMFWYRQQPGQSLTLIATANQGSEATYESGFVIDKFPISRPNLTFSTLTVSNMSPEDSSIYLCSVRSGANVLTFGAGSRLTVL.

The gene calls are TRBV7-2 and TRBJ1-6, with TRBD1 matching over 9 bases. This CDR3 region has 15 residues. Germline CDR1 and CDR2: SGHTA and FQGNSA. J gave up 7 bases and V 5 bases, and 6 bases lay outside the gene matches. This CDR3 reads CASSGDRAVNSPLHF. CDR3 nucleotide sequence: TGTGCCAGCAGCGGGGACAGGGCTGTGAATTCACCCCTCCACTTT.

The rearrangement uses TRBV10-3 and TRBJ2-5; TRBD1 matches at 7 bases. CDR3 length: 14 amino acids. After removal of 2 bases from V and 5 bases from J, the junction contained 5 bases not matched to a gene. CDR1 is ENHRY and CDR2 is SYGVKD in the germline V gene. CDR3 loop: CAISETGVRETQYF. In nucleotides, the CDR3 is TGTGCCATCAGTGAGACAGGGGTCCGGGAGACCCAGTACTTC.

Only one count was recorded for this clonotype. This chain connects TRBV7-9 to TRBJ2-1; D not certain. V lost 2 bases and J 3 bases, leaving 2 bases between the germline ends. CDR1 is SEHNR and CDR2 is FQNEAQ in the germline V gene (reference sequence). The CDR3 loop spans 12 amino acids. DNA for the CDR3: TGTGCCAGCAGCTTACTCTACAATGAGCAGTTCTTC. Translation gives CASSLLYNEQFF. Full variable domain (rest looked up from reference TRBV7-9 and TRBJ2-1): DTGVSQNPRHKITKRGQNVTFRCDPISEHNRLYWYRQTLGQGPEFLTYFQNEAQLEKSRLLSDRFSAERPKGSFSTLEIQRTEQGDSAMYLCASSLLYNEQFFGPGTRLTVL.

This chain links TRBV5-1 with TRBJ2-5, with 14 bases that match TRBD2. CDR1 is SGHRS, CDR2 YFSETQ, per germline. This CDR3 contains 17 residues. V lost 4 bases and J lost 1; bases outside the gene matches: 6. CDR3 residues: CASSLGTSGSIQETQYF. In DNA form, the CDR3 reads TGCGCCAGCAGCCTAGGGACTAGCGGGAGTATCCAAGAGACCCAGTACTTC.

This chain joins TRBV5-1 and TRBJ2-1, with 8 bases matching TRBD2. This CDR3 has 18 residues. J was trimmed by 4 bases and V by 3 bases; bases with no gene match: 15. The germline V gene has CDR1 SGHRS and CDR2 YFSETQ. CDR3 in DNA: TGCGCCAGCAGCTCGTATCCGGCGACTAGCGCACGTTACAATGAGCAGTTCTTC. Translating gives CASSSYPATSARYNEQFF.

This sequence joins TRBV4-1 and TRBJ2-6; D remains unclear. The ends were cut back, 1 base at V and 0 bases at J, with 10 bases in the middle. Germline CDR1 is MGHRA and CDR2 is YSYEKL. CDR3 length: 17 amino acids. CDR3: CASSQGKDLSGANVLTF. CDR3 nucleotide sequence: TGCGCCAGCAGCCAAGGAAAAGACCTCTCTGGGGCCAACGTCCTGACTTTC.

V usage is TRBV3-1 and J usage is TRBJ2-1; TRBD2 agrees at 11 bases. The CDR3 contains 16 residues. J was trimmed by 3 bases and V by 4 bases; bases with no gene match: 5. The germline CDR1 and CDR2 sequences are LGHDT and YNNKEL (reference sequence). DNA for the CDR3: TGTGCCAGCAGCCCCACTAGCGGGAGAGACTACAATGAGCAGTTCTTC. This gives the protein CASSPTSGRDYNEQFF.

This clonotype was detected only once. The genes are TRBV13 and TRBJ1-2, with TRBD1 matching over 7 bases. The length of the CDR3 is 13 residues. From germline, CDR1 is PRHDT and CDR2 FYEKMQ (reference sequence). Unmatched junction bases numbered 2, after V lost 0 bases and J lost 7 bases. The CDR3 loop reads CASSLGRGAGYTF. The CDR3 DNA is TGTGCCAGCAGCTTAGGCAGGGGGGCTGGCTACACCTTC. Full variable domain (outside the CDR3, taken from reference TRBV13 and TRBJ1-2): AAGVIQSPRHLIKEKRETATLKCYPIPRHDTVYWYQQGPGQDPQFLISFYEKMQSDKGSIPDRFSAQQFSDYHSELNMSSLELGDSALYFCASSLGRGAGYTFGSGTRLTVV.

The chain carries TRBV6-6 and TRBJ1-2; D possibly corresponds to TRBD1 (6 bases). Germline V gene lookup returns CDR1 MNHNY and CDR2 SVGAGI (reference sequence). Trimming pared 11 bases from V and 8 bases from J, leaving 18 bases between. CDR3 length equals 12 residues. The CDR3 here is CAGNREGGGYTF. CDR3 nucleotide sequence: TGTGCCGGTAACAGGGAAGGCGGCGGCTACACCTTC.

The chain carries TRBV28 and TRBJ2-1; maybe TRBD1 (5 bases). The CDR3 is 12 amino acids. The V end lost 7 bases, the J end lost 7 bases, and 11 bases lay between the germline ends. Germline-derived CDR1 and CDR2 are MDHEN and SYDVKM. CDR3 sequence reads: CASTSGKNEQFF. CDR3 bases: TGTGCCAGCACCTCAGGGAAAAATGAGCAGTTCTTC.

The chain employs TRBV20-1 and TRBJ2-7, with 9 bases fitting TRBD1. V was pared by 6 bases and J by 6 bases, with 6 bases of the junction left unmatched. Germline loops: CDR1 DFQATT, CDR2 SNEGSKA (reference sequence). The CDR3 loop spans 12 amino acids. This CDR3 reads CSAQDRGPEQYF. The CDR3 nucleotides read TGCAGTGCCCAGGACAGGGGACCCGAGCAGTACTTC.